Listed here are 28 T cell receptor beta chains from one sample, sequenced in a study of neurological immune-mediated disorders. MiXCR, run by TCRdb on the 5' RACE reads, gives a single entry per CDR3 protein. Among some 60,000 distinct CDR3 sequences, about 10% were seen once, and the ten largest hold around 7%. Specified time point: longitudinal time-point 1 (baseline). The material sequenced was PBMCs. The receptors shown here come from a male donor with HTLV-1-associated myelopathy (HAM/TSP).

The table lists this clonotype with many counts. The chain recombines TRBV5-4 with TRBJ2-3; D not resolved. Germline CDR1 reads SGHNT; CDR2 reads YYREEE (reference sequence). The CDR3 is 13 residues long. V was trimmed by 4 bases and J by 0 bases, leaving 6 bases between them. CDR3 residues: CASSISSTDTQYF. The CDR3 coding sequence is TGTGCCAGCAGCATTTCTAGCACAGATACGCAGTATTTT. The whole variable domain, filled in from reference TRBV5-4 and TRBJ2-3, reads ETGVTQSPTHLIKTRGQQVTLRCSSQSGHNTVSWYQQALGQGPQFIFQYYREEENGRGNFPPRFSGLQFPNYSSELNVNALELDDSALYLCASSISSTDTQYFGPGTRLTVL.

This clonotype came up a few times. A read error may be the cause here, since a much bigger clone is one base away. J is TRBJ2-7 and V is TRBV12-3 or TRBV12-4, with 11 bases that match TRBD2. The CDR3 is made up of 15 amino acids. The CDR3 loop reads CDSSLGLAGTTVQYF. The CDR3 DNA follows: TGTGACAGCAGTTTAGGACTAGCGGGTACAACGGTGCAGTACTTC.

The table lists this clonotype with many counts. This chain links TRBV27 with TRBJ2-4; D is undetermined. The CDR3 has 14 amino acids. The germline gives CDR1 MNHEY, CDR2 SMNVEV (reference sequence). Trimming stripped 2 bases from V and 5 bases from J, with 10 bases between. CDR3 DNA sequence: TGTGCCAGCAGTTTAAGGGCTCTTCAAAACATTCAGTACTTC. Amino acids: CASSLRALQNIQYF.

The chain carries TRBV5-1 and TRBJ2-7; 7 bases align to TRBD1. Germline V gene sequence: CDR1 SGHRS, CDR2 YFSETQ. The CDR3 covers 16 residues. The V segment lost 0 bases and the J segment 2 bases; nucleotides outside the gene matches: 8. This CDR3 reads CASSLGGDSYPYEQYF. For the CDR3, the DNA is TGCGCCAGCAGCTTGGGAGGGGACAGTTACCCCTACGAGCAGTACTTC.

This clonotype was detected ten times or more. CDR3 sequence: CASRPGGIQETQYF. In nucleotides, the CDR3 is TGTGCCAGCAGACCCGGGGGGATACAAGAGACCCAGTACTTC. The chain recombines TRBV6-6 with TRBJ2-5; 7 bases agree with TRBD2. The length of the CDR3 is 14 residues. CDR1 and CDR2 from the germline V gene are MNHNY and SVGAGI (reference sequence). The junction had 6 bases not matched to a gene; V was cut back by 6 bases and J by 2 bases.

At least ten counts were recorded for this clonotype. This sequence joins TRBV4-1 and TRBJ1-6; D not certain. The CDR3 loop spans 14 amino acids. The ends were cut back, 0 bases at V and 6 bases at J, with 6 bases in the middle. Germline-derived CDR1 and CDR2 are MGHRA and YSYEKL. CDR3 loop: CASSQEGFNSPLHF. The CDR3 region has the DNA TGCGCCAGCAGCCAAGAGGGGTTTAATTCACCCCTCCACTTT.

The chain carries TRBV7-9 and TRBJ1-4, with D uncertain. CDR3 size: 15 residues. Germline CDR1 and CDR2: SEHNR and FQNEAQ (reference sequence). V lost 3 bases and J lost 3, with 11 bases in between. The chain's CDR3 is CASSFDMCANEKLFF. DNA of the CDR3: TGTGCCAGCAGCTTCGACATGTGTGCTAATGAAAAACTGTTTTTT. The full variable domain, rest sourced from reference TRBV7-9 and TRBJ1-4, is DTGVSQNPRHKITKRGQNVTFRCDPISEHNRLYWYRQTLGQGPEFLTYFQNEAQLEKSRLLSDRFSAERPKGSFSTLEIQRTEQGDSAMYLCASSFDMCANEKLFFGSGTQLSVL.

About this clonotype: A read error is possible here, since a much larger clone lies one base away. The genes are TRBV5-1 and TRBJ1-3, with no clear D. The CDR3 is 16 amino acids. V was shortened by 1 base and J by 3 bases, with 14 bases between the two germline ends. Germline V gene sequence: CDR1 SGHRS, CDR2 YFSETQ. CDR3: CASSLYAPFYGNTIYF. The CDR3 DNA reads TGCGCCAGCAGCTTGTATGCACCATTCTATGGAAACACCATATATTTT.

This clonotype has at least ten counts. This chain connects TRBV5-1 to TRBJ1-1; D not certain. Per germline, CDR1 SGHRS and CDR2 YFSETQ. V lost 0 bases and J lost 1, with 7 bases in between. The CDR3 sequence is 14 residues long. CDR3 in DNA: TGCGCCAGCAGCTTGGTTGCAGGGAACACTGAAGCTTTCTTT. Encoded protein: CASSLVAGNTEAFF.

This clonotype was counted at least ten times. J is TRBJ2-4 and V is TRBV5-1; 8 bases are a match to TRBD1. The germline CDR1 and CDR2 sequences are SGHRS and YFSETQ. Losses at the gene ends were 0 bases for V and 7 bases for J; bases not matched to a gene: 9. The CDR3 runs to 16 residues. CDR3 in amino acids: CASSLGTGRRRNIQYF. CDR3 sequence (DNA): TGCGCCAGCAGCTTGGGGACAGGGCGACGTAGGAACATTCAGTACTTC.

This clonotype was seen many times. V usage is TRBV10-3 and J usage is TRBJ2-5, with TRBD2 matching over 8 bases. Germline loops: CDR1 ENHRY, CDR2 SYGVKD. The V gene end was trimmed by 7 bases and the J gene end by 5 bases; junction bases not matched to a gene: 9. This CDR3 spans 14 amino acids. The CDR3 nucleotides are TGTGCCATCAAACCGGCGGGGGGAGGTGAGACCCAGTACTTC. It encodes CAIKPAGGGETQYF.

This clonotype occurred many times. V is TRBV4-3 and J is TRBJ2-3, with TRBD1 identical over 8 bases. Looked up from germline, CDR1 is LGHNA and CDR2 is YSLEER. Trimming at V came to 1 base and at J to 4 bases, leaving 4 bases not matched to a gene. The CDR3 is 15 residues long. CDR3 sequence reads: CASSQGQGFADTQYF. DNA of the CDR3: TGCGCCAGCAGCCAAGGACAGGGGTTCGCAGATACGCAGTATTTT.

This clonotype was picked up many times. The chain is built from TRBV5-1 and TRBJ2-7; D is perhaps TRBD2 (6 bases). The germline CDR1 and CDR2 sequences are SGHRS and YFSETQ. The CDR3 is 13 amino acids. The V end lost 4 bases, the J end lost 5 bases, and 13 bases lay between the germline ends. The CDR3 nucleotides read TGCGCCAGCAGCCCGACGGGGGTCAACGAGCAGTACTTC. This encodes CASSPTGVNEQYF.

Concerning this clonotype: A read error may be the cause here, since a much bigger clone is one base away. The chain couples TRBV5-1 to TRBJ2-1; TRBD2 aligns across 8 bases. Looked up from germline, CDR1 is SGHRS and CDR2 is YFSETQ. Trimming at V came to 6 bases and at J to 2 bases, leaving 10 bases not matched to a gene. CDR3 length equals 16 residues. This CDR3 reads CASKLGGGRTYNEQFF. Here the CDR3 DNA reads TGCGCCAGCAAGCTTGGCGGGGGGCGTACCTACAATGAGCAGTTCTTC.

In this sample, this clonotype turned up many times. This sequence joins TRBV14 and TRBJ2-2; 7 bases fit TRBD2. Germline values: CDR1 SGHDN, CDR2 FVKESK. The CDR3 covers 16 residues. Losses at the gene ends were 0 bases for V and 1 base for J; bases not matched to a gene: 2. CDR3 DNA sequence: TGTGCCAGCAGCCAAGAAGCGGGGTTGAACACCGGGGAGCTGTTTTTT. It specifies CASSQEAGLNTGELFF.

This clonotype showed up many times. J is TRBJ2-1 and V is TRBV9; TRBD1 agrees at 8 bases. Germline lookup yields CDR1 SGDLS and CDR2 YYNGEE. The CDR3 covers 15 residues. V shed 2 bases, J shed 5 bases, and the junction held 6 bases outside the gene matches. The CDR3 coding sequence is TGTGCCAGCAGCGTTATAGGACAGGGAAACAATGAGCAGTTCTTC. Translation: CASSVIGQGNNEQFF.

The sample holds many counts of this clonotype. The chain combines TRBV20-1 with TRBJ1-1, with D hard to call. The CDR3 covers 14 residues. V lost 0 bases and J lost 1, with 9 bases in between. Per germline, CDR1 DFQATT and CDR2 SNEGSKA (reference sequence). CDR3 sequence reads: CSAREQWKNTEAFF. The DNA for the CDR3 is TGCAGTGCTAGAGAACAGTGGAAGAACACTGAAGCTTTCTTT.

This clonotype was detected ten times or more. The rearrangement links TRBV5-1 to TRBJ2-5; D may be TRBD1 (5 bases). This CDR3 spans 16 amino acids. The V gene's germline CDR1 is SGHRS and CDR2 YFSETQ. V was shortened by 0 bases and J by 6 bases, with 18 bases between the two germline ends. CDR3 DNA: TGCGCCAGCAGCTTGGCCTTGGAGACCCCAGGGAAGACCCAGTACTTC. Translating gives CASSLALETPGKTQYF. Complete variable domain (other parts from reference TRBV5-1 and TRBJ2-5): KAGVTQTPRYLIKTRGQQVTLSCSPISGHRSVSWYQQTPGQGLQFLFEYFSETQRNKGNFPGRFSGRQFSNSRSEMNVSTLELGDSALYLCASSLALETPGKTQYFGPGTRLLVL.

This clonotype is labeled as medium-sized. The J gene is TRBJ1-1, the V gene TRBV2; D remains ambiguous. V lost 4 bases, J lost 0 bases, and 6 bases lay in between. This CDR3 is 13 amino acids long. Per germline, CDR1 SNHLY and CDR2 FYNNEI. In nucleotides, the CDR3 is TGTGCCAGCAGTGGCAGATTGAACACTGAAGCTTTCTTT. Translation gives CASSGRLNTEAFF.

This clonotype was seen many times. This chain uses TRBV20-1 with TRBJ2-4, with 12 bases lining up with TRBD1. The CDR3 is 13 amino acids. The junction had 4 bases not matched to a gene; V was cut back by 6 bases and J by 7 bases. Per the germline V gene, CDR1 is DFQATT and CDR2 is SNEGSKA (reference sequence). Here the CDR3 DNA reads TGCAGTGCGGGACAGGGGGCAGGTAACATTCAGTACTTC. It translates to CSAGQGAGNIQYF.

The sample holds many counts of this clonotype. V and J are TRBV4-2 and TRBJ2-6, with D perhaps TRBD1 (5 bases). The CDR3 runs 17 residues. The germline V gene has CDR1 LGHNA and CDR2 YNFKEQ. Trimming pared 1 base from V and 2 bases from J, leaving 12 bases between. The CDR3 protein is CASSQVKWGAGANVLTF. In DNA, the CDR3 is TGTGCCAGCAGCCAAGTAAAGTGGGGCGCTGGGGCCAACGTCCTGACTTTC.

The chain uses TRBV5-1 and TRBJ2-3; 11 bases match TRBD1. Germline assignment: CDR1 SGHRS and CDR2 YFSETQ. After removal of 0 bases from V and 4 bases from J, the junction contained 4 bases not matched to a gene. CDR3 length: 16 residues. The CDR3 DNA reads TGCGCCAGCAGCTTGGGTCCGGGACAGGGGGCAGATACGCAGTATTTT. Amino acid sequence: CASSLGPGQGADTQYF.

This clonotype showed up many times. V gene TRBV5-1 combines with J gene TRBJ1-3; 8 bases are a match to TRBD1. Germline CDR1 SGHRS, CDR2 YFSETQ. This CDR3 is 17 amino acids long. The ends lost 3 bases at V and 2 bases at J; junction bases unmatched: 10. The CDR3 sequence: CASSYGDRGVAGNTIYF. For the CDR3, the DNA is TGCGCCAGCAGCTACGGAGACAGGGGTGTTGCTGGAAACACCATATATTTT.

V usage is TRBV5-5 and J usage is TRBJ2-5, with 11 bases aligning to TRBD1. Germline V gene data show CDR1 as SGHKS and CDR2 as YYEKEE (reference sequence). The CDR3 has 14 residues. The trim removed 4 bases at V and 5 bases at J, leaving 4 bases unmatched. The CDR3 region has the DNA TGTGCCAGCAGCCCACGGACAGGGGGCGAGACCCAGTACTTC. Protein sequence: CASSPRTGGETQYF.

This clonotype was picked up many times. This chain uses TRBV7-8 with TRBJ2-5, with D unclear. Trimming cost V 1 base and J 4 bases, with 4 bases left between them. CDR3 length: 12 amino acids. Germline V gene sequence: CDR1 SGHVS, CDR2 FQNEAQ. The CDR3 loop reads CASSLGPETQYF. CDR3 DNA sequence: TGTGCCAGCAGCTTAGGGCCAGAGACCCAGTACTTC.

The table lists this clonotype with many counts. The chain recombines TRBV20-1 with TRBJ2-3; D is perhaps TRBD1 (5 bases). V was clipped by 1 base and J by 1 base, with 18 bases between them. CDR1 and CDR2 from the germline V gene are DFQATT and SNEGSKA (reference sequence). This CDR3 is 17 amino acids long. CDR3 residues: CSARVGGRAPRTDTQYF. The CDR3 nucleotides read TGCAGTGCTAGAGTAGGTGGCAGGGCCCCTCGCACAGATACGCAGTATTTT.

This clonotype is classed as medium-sized. The V gene is TRBV5-1, the J gene TRBJ2-1, with 10 bases that match TRBD1. Trimming at V came to 2 bases and at J to 4 bases, leaving 6 bases not matched to a gene. This CDR3 spans 16 amino acids. Germline V gives CDR1 SGHRS, CDR2 YFSETQ. CDR3 coding DNA: TGCGCCAGCAGCTTCTCCGGGACAGGGGCTTACAATGAGCAGTTCTTC. It yields the protein CASSFSGTGAYNEQFF.

The table lists this clonotype with many counts. The chain has TRBV6-2 or TRBV6-3 and TRBJ1-1; D is undetermined. The CDR3 is made up of 13 amino acids. Deletions cut 7 bases from V and 1 base from J, with 10 bases between. Germline values: CDR1 MNHEY, CDR2 SVGEGT. CDR3 region: CASTLWGNTEAFF. For the CDR3, the DNA is TGTGCCAGCACCCTATGGGGGAACACTGAAGCTTTCTTT.